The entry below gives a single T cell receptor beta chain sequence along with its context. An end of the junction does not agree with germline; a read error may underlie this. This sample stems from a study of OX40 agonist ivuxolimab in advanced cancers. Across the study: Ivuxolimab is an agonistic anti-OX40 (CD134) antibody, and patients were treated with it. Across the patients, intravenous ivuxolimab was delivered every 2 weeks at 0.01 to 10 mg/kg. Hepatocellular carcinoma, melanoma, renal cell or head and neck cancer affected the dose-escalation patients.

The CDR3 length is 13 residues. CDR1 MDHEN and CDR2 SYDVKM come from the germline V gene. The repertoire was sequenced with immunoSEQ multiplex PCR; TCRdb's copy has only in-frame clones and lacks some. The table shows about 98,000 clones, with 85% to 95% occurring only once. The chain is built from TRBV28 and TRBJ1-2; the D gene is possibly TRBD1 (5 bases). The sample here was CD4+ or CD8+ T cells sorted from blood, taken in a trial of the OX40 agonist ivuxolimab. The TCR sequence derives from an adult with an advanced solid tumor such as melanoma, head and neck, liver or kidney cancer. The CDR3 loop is CASTLTGGGGYTF. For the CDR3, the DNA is TGTGCCAGCACTTTAACAGGTGGTGGGGGCTACACCTTC.